Listed here is a single T cell receptor beta chain. As yet, its antigen is unknown. The protocol attached unique molecular identifiers to individual cDNA molecules. One entry per CDR3 protein results from TCRdb running MiXCR on the 5' RACE reads. The data show 60,000 or so distinct CDR3 sequences, with about 12% seen just once and roughly 4.5% held by the top ten. Per the germline V gene, CDR1 is MNHEY and CDR2 is SMNVEV (reference sequence). The length of the CDR3 is 13 residues. V lost 3 bases to trimming and J lost 2 bases, with 6 bases between them. This sample is drawn from a study of early T cells in non-severe SARS-CoV-2 infection. Notes on the study in general: The VDJdb matching leaned toward anti-spike CD8 responses and overlooked private and CD4 specificities.

This chain joins TRBV27 and TRBJ2-3; no clear D. Source material: whole blood. The source of this sequence is an adult who was a healthcare worker with PCR-confirmed SARS-CoV-2 infection or an uninfected control (not recorded which). The CDR3 bases are TGTGCCAGCAGTTTTATCCTCACAGATACGCAGTATTTT. Its protein is CASSFILTDTQYF.